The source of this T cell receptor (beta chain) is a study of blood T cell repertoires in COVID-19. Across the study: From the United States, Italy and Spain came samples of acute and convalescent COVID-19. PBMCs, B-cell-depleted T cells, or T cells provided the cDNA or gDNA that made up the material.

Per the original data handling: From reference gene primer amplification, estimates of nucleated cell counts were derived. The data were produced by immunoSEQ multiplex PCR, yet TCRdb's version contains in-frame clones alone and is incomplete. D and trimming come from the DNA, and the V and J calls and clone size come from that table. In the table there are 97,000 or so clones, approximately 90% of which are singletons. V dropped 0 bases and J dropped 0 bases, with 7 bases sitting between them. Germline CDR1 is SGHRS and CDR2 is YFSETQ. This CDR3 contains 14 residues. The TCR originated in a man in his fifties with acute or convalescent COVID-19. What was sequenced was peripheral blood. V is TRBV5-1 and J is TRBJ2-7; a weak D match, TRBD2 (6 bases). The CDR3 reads CASSLVRDSYEQYF. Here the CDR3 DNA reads TGCGCCAGCAGCTTGGTGCGGGACTCCTACGAGCAGTACTTC.